This passage covers 32 T cell receptor beta chains from one sample sequenced in a study of T cell responses to AZD1222 COVID-19 vaccine. Libraries were prepared by immunoSEQ multiplex PCR; TCRdb keeps only in-frame clonotypes and omits some of them. Of some 160,000 clones in the sample, less than 95% are singletons; the top ten hold 4% to 5.5%. This specimen consisted of peripheral blood, obtained on day 0 of AZD1222 vaccination. The source is an adult in good health.

The V call is TRBV7-9, the J call TRBJ1-3; D gene ambiguous. V was cut by 5 bases and J by 2 bases, with 16 bases left in between. Germline CDR1 is SEHNR and CDR2 is FQNEAQ (reference sequence). The CDR3 length is 16 residues. DNA of the CDR3: TGTGCCAGCAGCCCCCTCCCCCCCGGGGCTGGAAACACCATATATTTT. Protein: CASSPLPPGAGNTIYF.

The genes are TRBV18 and TRBJ2-1, with D uncertain. V was pared by 4 bases and J by 6 bases, with 13 bases between. Germline V gene lookup returns CDR1 KGHSH and CDR2 LQKENI. This CDR3 spans 14 amino acids. The CDR3 reads CASSREGSTNEQFF. The CDR3, as DNA: TGTGCCAGCTCACGTGAAGGGTCCACCAATGAGCAGTTCTTC.

The chain employs TRBV28 and TRBJ1-3, with TRBD1 matching 8 bases. CDR3 size: 14 residues. J lost 2 bases, V lost 7 bases, and 4 bases had no gene match. CDR1 is MDHEN, CDR2 SYDVKM, per germline. DNA of the CDR3: TGTGCCAGCATCCTACAGGGGGCTGGAAACACCATATATTTT. It translates to CASILQGAGNTIYF.

The V call is TRBV4-1, the J call TRBJ2-7; TRBD2 agrees at 7 bases. V trimming: 2 bases; J trimming: 7 bases; junction bases outside the gene matches: 11. The CDR3 sequence is 15 residues long. Germline CDR1 MGHRA, CDR2 YSYEKL. The CDR3 loop is CASSQFAGVESEQYF. The CDR3 region has the DNA TGCGCCAGCAGCCAATTCGCGGGAGTAGAGTCGGAGCAGTACTTC.

The genes are TRBV28 and TRBJ2-2; maybe TRBD1 (6 bases). The ends were cut back, 3 bases at V and 4 bases at J, with 9 bases in the middle. The CDR3 loop spans 14 amino acids. The germline CDR1 and CDR2 sequences are MDHEN and SYDVKM. The CDR3 coding sequence is TGTGCCAGCAGTTTGTCAGGGGCCACCGGGGAGCTGTTTTTT. Translated: CASSLSGATGELFF.

The chain joins TRBV5-6 to TRBJ2-3; 7 nucleotides align to TRBD1. The CDR3 runs to 16 residues. V lost 3 bases to trimming and J lost 2 bases; unmatched junction nucleotides: 9. Per germline, CDR1 SGHDT and CDR2 YYEEEE. The CDR3 nucleotides read TGTGCCAGCAGCTCGTACCGGGACAGAGACACAGATACGCAGTATTTT. It codes for CASSSYRDRDTDTQYF. Variable domain in full (rest from reference TRBV5-6 and TRBJ2-3): DAGVTQSPTHLIKTRGQQVTLRCSPKSGHDTVSWYQQALGQGPQFIFQYYEEEERQRGNFPDRFSGHQFPNYSSELNVNALLLGDSALYLCASSSYRDRDTDTQYFGPGTRLTVL.

This clone was seen only once. V gene TRBV10-3 combines with J gene TRBJ1-1, with D maybe TRBD1 (5 bases). This CDR3 region has 19 residues. Germline lookup yields CDR1 ENHRY and CDR2 SYGVKD. The V end lost 4 bases, the J end lost 0 bases, and 24 bases lay between the germline ends. CDR3 nucleotides: TGTGCCATCAGTGCAGGGTCCCATATGCCCTCCCCTTTGAACACTGAAGCTTTCTTT. Encoded protein: CAISAGSHMPSPLNTEAFF.

The rearrangement links TRBV24-1 to TRBJ1-1; D not resolved. Germline lookup yields CDR1 KGHDR and CDR2 SFDVKD. CDR3 size: 13 residues. Trimming took off 4 bases at V and 5 bases at J, with 10 bases between the two ends. The CDR3 protein is CATSDATGTEAFF. The DNA for the CDR3 is TGTGCCACCAGTGACGCTACCGGGACTGAAGCTTTCTTT.

The gene calls are TRBV19 and TRBJ1-4, with D possibly being TRBD1 (5 bases). CDR1 is LNHDA, CDR2 SQIVND, per germline (reference sequence). V lost 11 bases and J lost 4, with 29 bases in between. CDR3 length: 18 amino acids. The CDR3 DNA is TGTGCCTCAAAAAGGGGCCGGGACCCCGCGAGCCGTAATGAAAAACTGTTTTTT. Protein sequence: CASKRGRDPASRNEKLFF.

The chain carries TRBV5-1 and TRBJ2-5, with D possibly being TRBD2 (5 bases). Germline values: CDR1 SGHRS, CDR2 YFSETQ. V gave up 2 bases and J gave up 6 bases, with 11 bases separating them. The CDR3 totals 13 residues. CDR3 residues: CASSFGGEQTQYF. DNA for the CDR3: TGCGCCAGCAGCTTCGGAGGCGAACAGACCCAGTACTTC. Full variable domain (remainder filled in from reference TRBV5-1 and TRBJ2-5): KAGVTQTPRYLIKTRGQQVTLSCSPISGHRSVSWYQQTPGQGLQFLFEYFSETQRNKGNFPGRFSGRQFSNSRSEMNVSTLELGDSALYLCASSFGGEQTQYFGPGTRLLVL.

As regards this clone: The junction departs from germline at one end; a sequencing error may be responsible. This chain connects TRBV7-7 to TRBJ2-7, with 10 nucleotides matching TRBD2. The CDR3 sequence is 18 residues long. In germline, CDR1 is SSHAT, CDR2 FNYEAQ (reference sequence). CDR3 in DNA: TGTGCTAGCAGCTTAGAGTTTAGGACTAGCGGTAACAACTACGAGCAGTACTTC. Its translation: CASSLEFRTSGNNYEQYF.

The chain is built from TRBV6-5 and TRBJ2-1; the match to TRBD2 covers 10 bases. The trim removed 10 bases at V and 4 bases at J, leaving 7 bases unmatched. The CDR3 contains 14 residues. Germline CDR1 MNHEY, CDR2 SVGAGI. CDR3 nucleotides: TGTGCCATCCGGACTAGCGGATTGTACAATGAGCAGTTCTTC. Protein product: CAIRTSGLYNEQFF.

CDR3 coding DNA: TGTGCCAGCAGTTTACGACGACTAGCGGGAGAGTTCTTC. Protein: CASSLRRLAGEFF. The J gene is TRBJ2-1, the V gene TRBV28; TRBD2 aligns across 12 bases. The CDR3 consists of 13 residues. Germline CDR1 and CDR2: MDHEN and SYDVKM. The V gene end was trimmed by 2 bases and the J gene end by 14 bases; junction bases not matched to a gene: 4. Looking up the rest from reference TRBV28 and TRBJ2-1 gives the full variable domain: DVKVTQSSRYLVKRTGEKVFLECVQDMDHENMFWYRQDPGLGLRLIYFSYDVKMKEKGDIPEGYSVSREKKERFSLILESASTNQTSMYLCASSLRRLAGEFFGPGTRLTVL.

The chain is built from TRBV28 and TRBJ1-5, with TRBD1 identical over 7 bases. V lost 5 bases to trimming and J lost 3 bases; unmatched junction nucleotides: 10. Per the germline V gene, CDR1 is MDHEN and CDR2 is SYDVKM. CDR3 length: 16 residues. The CDR3 reads CASSPPPGQLNQPQHF. The CDR3 bases are TGTGCCAGCAGTCCCCCCCCGGGACAGCTCAATCAGCCCCAGCATTTT.

The gene calls are TRBV20-1 and TRBJ1-6; D perhaps matches TRBD1 (5 bases). V gave up 3 bases and J gave up 14 bases, with 14 bases separating them. CDR1 and CDR2 from the germline V gene are DFQATT and SNEGSKA (reference sequence). This CDR3 has 12 amino acids. CDR3 coding DNA: TGCAGTGCTAGTATCGGGGCTTCGACCCTCCACTTT. Translating gives CSASIGASTLHF.

The rearrangement links TRBV7-9 to TRBJ2-1; 8 positions match TRBD1. The CDR3 consists of 16 residues. Germline assignment: CDR1 SEHNR and CDR2 FQNEAQ (reference sequence). The junction had 10 bases not matched to a gene; V was cut back by 1 base and J by 8 bases. DNA of the CDR3: TGTGCCAGCAGCTTAGGGGACAGGAGTTGGGACGATGAGCAGTTCTTC. Its protein product is CASSLGDRSWDDEQFF.

This rearrangement joins TRBV7-9 to TRBJ2-3; the D gene is possibly TRBD2 (6 bases). The V gene lost 5 bases and the J gene lost 8 bases, with 23 bases spanning the gap. Germline-derived CDR1 and CDR2 are SEHNR and FQNEAQ (reference sequence). The CDR3 extends over 16 amino acids. The CDR3 is CASSATGTPPRGTQYF. In DNA, the CDR3 is TGTGCCAGCAGCGCAACCGGGACTCCCCCCCGCGGTACGCAGTATTTT.

The rearrangement uses TRBV11-2 and TRBJ2-3, with D possibly called TRBD1 or TRBD2 (6 bases each). There are 17 residues in the CDR3. The germline V gene has CDR1 SGHAT and CDR2 FQNNGV. V was pared by 5 bases and J by 1 base, with 19 bases between. The CDR3 spells CASSVEGGLWGTDTQYF. CDR3 nucleotides: TGTGCCAGCAGCGTCGAGGGGGGTCTTTGGGGCACAGATACGCAGTATTTT.

The CDR3 loop reads CASSLYASSGNEQFF. DNA for the CDR3: TGTGCCAGCAGTTTATACGCTTCCTCGGGGAATGAGCAGTTCTTC. V gene TRBV27 combines with J gene TRBJ2-1; maybe TRBD2 (5 bases). The CDR3 contains 15 residues. V lost 1 base and J lost 7, with 14 bases in between. Germline CDR1 and CDR2: MNHEY and SMNVEV (reference sequence).

This CDR3 reads CASRLVATGTSGNTYEQYF. In DNA, the CDR3 is TGTGCCAGCAGATTGGTAGCCACCGGGACTAGCGGGAACACCTACGAGCAGTACTTC. This rearrangement joins TRBV11-3 to TRBJ2-7; the match to TRBD2 covers 13 bases. The CDR3 is 19 amino acids. With 6 bases clipped from V and 2 bases from J, the junction kept 16 bases outside the gene matches. The germline V gene encodes CDR1 SGHNT and CDR2 YENEEA.

This clone was counted a single time. The gene calls are TRBV9 and TRBJ2-2; D may be TRBD1 (5 bases). The CDR3 runs 16 residues. Trimming took off 0 bases at V and 1 base at J, with 10 bases between the two ends. The V gene's germline CDR1 is SGDLS and CDR2 YYNGEE. The DNA for the CDR3 is TGTGCCAGCAGCGTAGAGCCTCAGGGGAACACCGGGGAGCTGTTTTTT. This gives the protein CASSVEPQGNTGELFF.

The chain employs TRBV7-9 and TRBJ2-5; D is unresolved. This CDR3 is 13 amino acids long. The ends were cut back, 4 bases at V and 4 bases at J, with 10 bases in the middle. Germline lookup yields CDR1 SEHNR and CDR2 FQNEAQ (reference sequence). The CDR3 loop reads CASSSRSGETQYF. DNA for the CDR3: TGTGCCAGCAGCTCACGATCGGGAGAGACCCAGTACTTC.

The chain employs TRBV6-5 and TRBJ2-1; possible D gene TRBD2, 5 bases. The V end lost 6 bases, the J end lost 0 bases, and 12 bases lay between the germline ends. Germline V gene data show CDR1 as MNHEY and CDR2 as SVGAGI. The CDR3 contains 15 residues. CDR3 in DNA: TGTGCCAGCAGCGTCGAGGGTAGCTCCTACAATGAGCAGTTCTTC. Translated, it gives CASSVEGSSYNEQFF.

Turning to this clone: This CDR3 is also generated by other DNA sequences in the sample. The chain uses TRBV5-5 and TRBJ1-3; no clear D. Germline-derived CDR1 and CDR2 are SGHKS and YYEKEE (reference sequence). V lost 2 bases to trimming and J lost 0 bases, with 3 bases between them. The CDR3 loop spans 13 amino acids. The CDR3 loop reads CASSLGSGNTIYF. CDR3 coding DNA: TGTGCCAGCAGCTTAGGCTCTGGAAACACCATATATTTT. Based on the CDR3 plus reference TRBV5-5 and TRBJ1-3, the full variable domain is DAGVTQSPTHLIKTRGQQVTLRCSPISGHKSVSWYQQVLGQGPQFIFQYYEKEERGRGNFPDRFSARQFPNYSSELNVNALLLGDSALYLCASSLGSGNTIYFGEGSWLTVV.

The chain combines TRBV18 with TRBJ2-7; tentative D call: TRBD1 (6 bases). Trimming cost V 3 bases and J 3 bases, with 9 bases left between them. Germline-derived CDR1 and CDR2 are KGHSH and LQKENI. This CDR3 spans 13 amino acids. This CDR3 reads CASSPVGGYEQYF. CDR3 sequence (DNA): TGTGCCAGCTCACCGGTAGGGGGCTACGAGCAGTACTTC.

V gene TRBV28 combines with J gene TRBJ1-5; 7 nucleotides agree with TRBD1. The CDR3 totals 16 residues. Germline assignment: CDR1 MDHEN and CDR2 SYDVKM. The ends lost 7 bases at V and 4 bases at J; junction bases unmatched: 13. CDR3 sequence reads: CASIAGGRGGNQPQHF. In DNA, the CDR3 is TGTGCCAGCATCGCAGGGGGGCGCGGTGGGAATCAGCCCCAGCATTTT.

V usage is TRBV11-2 and J usage is TRBJ2-7; TRBD2 might be the D (6 bases). This CDR3 is built from 13 residues. V lost 1 base, J lost 3 bases, and 7 bases lay in between. Germline CDR1 is SGHAT and CDR2 is FQNNGV. Here the CDR3 reads CASSLAGVYEQYF. The CDR3 DNA reads TGTGCCAGCAGCTTAGCGGGAGTCTACGAGCAGTACTTC.

The J gene is TRBJ2-1, the V gene TRBV27, with 8 bases fitting TRBD2. This CDR3 contains 16 residues. Looked up from germline, CDR1 is MNHEY and CDR2 is SMNVEV (reference sequence). V dropped 2 bases and J dropped 7; count of bases not matched to a gene: 10. This CDR3 is CASSLPREGQGNEQFF. CDR3 DNA: TGTGCCAGCAGTTTACCCCGGGAGGGCCAGGGTAATGAGCAGTTCTTC.

The CDR3 loop reads CAWSVRMYEQYF. Written as DNA, the CDR3 is TGTGCCTGGAGTGTACGCATGTACGAGCAGTACTTC. The rearrangement links TRBV30 to TRBJ2-7; unclear D gene. The V end was cut by 0 bases, the J end by 4 bases, with 7 bases between. Germline V CDR1 and CDR2: GTSNPN, SVGIG (reference sequence). This CDR3 contains 12 residues.

The chain recombines TRBV29-1 with TRBJ2-7, with D perhaps matching TRBD2 (6 bases). The germline V gene encodes CDR1 SQVTM and CDR2 ANQGSEA. V dropped 5 bases and J dropped 2 bases, with 16 bases sitting between them. This CDR3 contains 14 residues. This CDR3 reads CSVTRGLSTYEQYF. As DNA, the CDR3 is TGCAGCGTTACCCGGGGGTTGTCAACCTACGAGCAGTACTTC.

The chain carries TRBV5-1 and TRBJ1-1; 11 nucleotides line up with TRBD1. The CDR3 is 15 residues long. Germline CDR1 SGHRS, CDR2 YFSETQ. J gave up 6 bases and V 4 bases, and 8 bases lay outside the gene matches. CDR3 amino acids: CASSDGDRGRPEAFF. As DNA, the CDR3 is TGCGCCAGCAGCGACGGGGACAGGGGGAGGCCTGAAGCTTTCTTT. Full variable domain (outside the CDR3, taken from reference TRBV5-1 and TRBJ1-1): KAGVTQTPRYLIKTRGQQVTLSCSPISGHRSVSWYQQTPGQGLQFLFEYFSETQRNKGNFPGRFSGRQFSNSRSEMNVSTLELGDSALYLCASSDGDRGRPEAFFGQGTRLTVV.

This clone was detected a few times. The chain recombines TRBV11-2 with TRBJ2-1, with 9 positions matching TRBD2. The CDR3 contains 15 residues. CDR1 is SGHAT and CDR2 is FQNNGV in the germline V gene. Unmatched junction bases numbered 6, after V lost 5 bases and J lost 4 bases. The DNA for the CDR3 is TGTGCCAGCAGCCCTCTAGCGGGGCGGTACAATGAGCAGTTCTTC. Protein sequence: CASSPLAGRYNEQFF. Full variable domain (outside the CDR3, taken from reference TRBV11-2 and TRBJ2-1): EAGVAQSPRYKIIEKRQSVAFWCNPISGHATLYWYQQILGQGPKLLIQFQNNGVVDDSQLPKDRFSAERLKGVDSTLKIQPAKLEDSAVYLCASSPLAGRYNEQFFGPGTRLTVL.